The 23 T cell receptor beta chains reported below all come from one sample, sequenced in a study of regulatory T cells in long-lasting Graves disease. To make TCR beta libraries, researchers used iRepertoire HTBI primers and Arm-PCR of CDR3 regions. TCRdb called the multiplex PCR reads again in MiXCR, with one record for every CDR3 protein. Among under 450,000 distinct CDR3 sequences, about 11% were seen once, and the ten largest hold about 20%. Time point specified: newly diagnosed GD, antithyroid drugs for less than 3 months. There was RNA extracted from PBMCs, and the TCR library was made from it. These records were also assigned to another study, of T cells in Graves' hyperthyroidism and ophthalmopathy.

The source material was peripheral blood mononuclear cells (PBMCs), sampled at new diagnosis, from a patient treated with antithyroid drugs. The receptor source for this set is a woman aged 18-29 years with Graves disease.

Many counts were recorded for this clonotype. The chain recombines TRBV29-1 with TRBJ2-7; D remains ambiguous. The CDR3 spans 13 residues. The germline V and J ends were trimmed by 3 bases and 4 bases, with 13 bases remaining between them. CDR1 is SQVTM and CDR2 is ANQGSEA in the germline V gene. The CDR3 DNA follows: TGCAGCGTTGAGATTAGCCCAACATACGAGCAGTACTTC. It specifies CSVEISPTYEQYF.

This clonotype was seen at least ten times. The V call is TRBV7-8, the J call TRBJ2-7; D ambiguous. This CDR3 is built from 15 residues. V lost 0 bases and J 0 bases, leaving 9 bases between the germline ends. Germline V gene lookup returns CDR1 SGHVS and CDR2 FQNEAQ. The CDR3 DNA reads as TGTGCCAGCAGCTTAGCGGGATTCGGCTCCTACGAGCAGTACTTC. It codes for CASSLAGFGSYEQYF.

In this sample, this clonotype turned up many times. The J gene is TRBJ1-5, the V gene TRBV19, with TRBD1 identical over 10 bases. Trimming took 7 bases from V and 4 from J; bases not matched to a gene: 10. Germline V gene lookup returns CDR1 LNHDA and CDR2 SQIVND (reference sequence). The CDR3 covers 16 residues. CDR3 loop: CASNDDRGRGNQPQHF. As DNA, the CDR3 is TGTGCCAGTAATGATGACAGGGGGCGCGGGAATCAGCCCCAGCATTTT.

This clonotype has a count of ten or more. The chain recombines TRBV5-1 with TRBJ2-3; no clear D. There are 13 residues in the CDR3. Trimming stripped 3 bases from V and 3 bases from J, with 8 bases between. Germline loops: CDR1 SGHRS, CDR2 YFSETQ. The CDR3 sequence: CASSSDDTDTQYF. The CDR3 region has the DNA TGCGCCAGCAGCTCGGACGATACAGATACGCAGTATTTT.

The sample holds many counts of this clonotype. The rearrangement links TRBV28 to TRBJ1-1; D is undetermined. Per germline, CDR1 MDHEN and CDR2 SYDVKM. This CDR3 comprises 13 residues. Between the trimmed V and J ends, which lost 3 bases and 6 bases, there was a span of 11 bases. The chain's CDR3 is CASSFNGFPEAFF. Here the CDR3 DNA reads TGTGCCAGCAGTTTCAACGGATTCCCTGAAGCTTTCTTT.

Regarding this clonotype: A far larger clone differs by one base, so this is likely a read error. The J gene is TRBJ2-7, the V gene TRBV12-3 or TRBV12-4; TRBD2 matches 9 bases. After removal of 7 bases from V and 7 bases from J, the junction contained 23 bases not matched to a gene. The CDR3 extends over 18 amino acids. CDR3 sequence (DNA): TGTGCCAGCATCCCGGGGGGTAGCGGGAGCTGGTCCTACAATGAGCAGTACTTC. Amino acid sequence: CASIPGGSGSWSYNEQYF.

This clonotype has a count of ten or more. This chain connects TRBV20-1 to TRBJ1-2; D remains unclear. The CDR3 is made up of 13 amino acids. The V and J ends lost 1 base and 13 bases respectively, with 19 bases between them. Germline lookup yields CDR1 DFQATT and CDR2 SNEGSKA (reference sequence). Here the CDR3 DNA reads TGCAGTGCTAGAGCCTTGACCCGCACACGTGGCACCTTC. Its protein is CSARALTRTRGTF.

The sample holds many counts of this clonotype. The rearrangement joins TRBV29-1 to TRBJ2-7; D is uncertain. V dropped 4 bases and J dropped 10 bases, with 11 bases sitting between them. The length of the CDR3 is 10 residues. In germline, CDR1 is SQVTM, CDR2 ANQGSEA. As DNA, the CDR3 is TGCAGCGTTGGTACTCAAGTACAGTACTTC. Its protein is CSVGTQVQYF.

This clonotype appeared many times. The genes are TRBV4-3 and TRBJ1-4; D not certain. The CDR3 totals 12 residues. The V end was cut by 0 bases, the J end by 10 bases, with 6 bases between. Germline V gives CDR1 LGHNA, CDR2 YSLEER. CDR3 sequence: CASSQDPGKLFF. The CDR3 DNA follows: TGCGCCAGCAGCCAAGATCCCGGAAAACTGTTTTTT.

With regard to this clonotype: The junction departs from the called germline gene at one end, perhaps through a read error. V usage is TRBV7-2 and J usage is TRBJ1-5; D possibly corresponds to TRBD1 (5 bases). The CDR3 runs to 14 residues. Germline CDR1 and CDR2: SGHTA and FQGNSA. CDR3 DNA: TGTGCCAGCAGCTTACCAGGGACCAATCAGCTCCAGCATTTT. Its protein product is CASSLPGTNQLQHF.

In regard to this clonotype: A much bigger clone sits one base away, suggesting this may be a read error. This sequence joins TRBV6-1 and TRBJ2-3, with 9 bases matching TRBD2. This CDR3 is built from 15 residues. CDR1 and CDR2 from the germline V gene are MNHNS and SASEGT. The CDR3 DNA follows: TGTGCCAGCAGTCAAGGGGGGACTAGCACAGATACGCGGTATTTT. It is translated as CASSQGGTSTDTRYF.

This clonotype was recorded many times. This chain links TRBV7-2 with TRBJ2-3; tentative D call: TRBD2 (5 bases). The ends were cut back, 2 bases at V and 0 bases at J, with 12 bases in the middle. CDR1 and CDR2 from the germline V gene are SGHTA and FQGNSA. The CDR3 is made up of 16 amino acids. The CDR3, as DNA: TGTGCCAGCAGCTTAAAGTCTAGCTGGAGCACAGATACGCAGTATTTT. It codes for CASSLKSSWSTDTQYF.

This clonotype was recorded at least ten times. The V gene is TRBV28, the J gene TRBJ2-3; D call uncertain. The germline V gene has CDR1 MDHEN and CDR2 SYDVKM. V gave up 3 bases and J gave up 0 bases, with 10 bases separating them. CDR3 length: 15 amino acids. CDR3 sequence (DNA): TGTGCCAGCAGTTTTGGCAGAACTAGCACAGATACGCAGTATTTT. Translation gives CASSFGRTSTDTQYF.

The table lists this clonotype with many counts. This chain joins TRBV6-1 and TRBJ2-2; D is tentatively TRBD1 or TRBD2 (6 bases each). Looked up from germline, CDR1 is MNHNS and CDR2 is SASEGT. This CDR3 contains 21 residues. V was clipped by 5 bases and J by 2 bases, with 30 bases between them. CDR3 sequence reads: CASSPRGTPRPPDPNTGELFF. The CDR3 nucleotides are TGTGCCAGCAGTCCACGGGGGACACCACGACCCCCAGATCCTAACACCGGGGAGCTGTTTTTT.

At least ten counts were recorded for this clonotype. The rearrangement joins TRBV2 to TRBJ2-2; 7 bases align to TRBD1. CDR1 is SNHLY and CDR2 is FYNNEI in the germline V gene. The junction had 4 bases not matched to a gene; V was cut back by 7 bases and J by 2 bases. The CDR3 loop spans 14 amino acids. CDR3 DNA sequence: TGTGCCAGCATGAGGGACAGTAACACCGGGGAGCTGTTTTTT. This encodes CASMRDSNTGELFF.

Turning to this clonotype: A much larger clone sits a single nucleotide away, making a read error possible. The chain couples TRBV6-9 to TRBJ2-1; 9 bases agree with TRBD1. The CDR3 has 16 residues. Per the germline V gene, CDR1 is MNHGY and CDR2 is SVAAGI. DNA of the CDR3: TGTGCCAGCAGTTTCATGACAGGGGGGATCTACAATGGGCAGTTCTTC. Residues: CASSFMTGGIYNGQFF.

This clonotype was detected ten times or more. The rearrangement uses TRBV6-2 or TRBV6-3 and TRBJ2-4; D possibly corresponds to TRBD2 (5 bases). CDR1 and CDR2 (germline): MNHEY, SVGEGT. The CDR3 contains 16 residues. Trimming cost V 0 bases and J 8 bases, with 17 bases left between them. The CDR3 DNA reads as TGTGCCAGCAGTTACTCGACGCGGCTCGGGGTGTACATTCAGTACTTC. Protein sequence: CASSYSTRLGVYIQYF.

This chain uses TRBV2 with TRBJ2-7; D gene unclear. Germline V gene data show CDR1 as SNHLY and CDR2 as FYNNEI. Trimming pared 6 bases from V and 4 bases from J, leaving 13 bases between. There are 13 residues in the CDR3. The CDR3 DNA is TGTGCCAGCAGGGGGAACTCCATTTACGAGCAGTACTTC. Protein sequence: CASRGNSIYEQYF.

There are many counts of this clonotype. A junction boundary mismatches the germline segment, possibly from a read error. The chain recombines TRBV10-3 with TRBJ2-1, with TRBD2 matching over 8 bases. Germline values: CDR1 ENHRY, CDR2 SYGVKD. The CDR3 runs 20 residues. The CDR3 spells CAISESFRRGAGVSHNEQFF. In DNA form, the CDR3 reads TGTGCCATCAGTGAGTCCTTCAGAAGGGGAGCGGGAGTCTCCCACAATGAGCAGTTCTTC.

This clonotype was picked up many times. This chain uses TRBV6-2 or TRBV6-3 with TRBJ2-7; 9 nucleotides line up with TRBD2. The junction had 8 bases not matched to a gene; V was cut back by 7 bases and J by 4 bases. The CDR3 totals 14 residues. CDR1 is MNHEY and CDR2 is SVGEGT in the germline V gene. CDR3 DNA: TGTGCCAGCACCCAGACTAGCGGCCAATACGAGCAGTACTTC. Its translation is CASTQTSGQYEQYF.

The sample holds a few counts of this clonotype. At one end, the junction sequence differs from germline, possibly due to a read error. V is TRBV6-2 or TRBV6-3 and J is TRBJ1-1, with D perhaps TRBD1 (6 bases). There are 13 residues in the CDR3. Germline lookup yields CDR1 MNHEY and CDR2 SVGEGT. The DNA of the CDR3 is TGTGCCAGCGCGTGGGGATGGGACACTGAAGCTTCCTTT. It translates to CASAWGWDTEASF.

This clonotype was observed at least ten times. The chain has TRBV18 and TRBJ1-5; no reliable D call. With 3 bases removed from V and 7 bases from J, the gap between germline ends came to 16 bases. CDR1 is KGHSH and CDR2 is LQKENI in the germline V gene. There are 15 residues in the CDR3. This chain's CDR3 is CASSPSQEGPQPQHF. CDR3 bases: TGTGCCAGCTCACCGTCCCAAGAGGGCCCCCAGCCCCAGCATTTT.

This clonotype was seen only a few times. This chain uses TRBV19 with TRBJ1-1, with D tentatively TRBD1 (6 bases). CDR3 length: 12 residues. Germline V gene data show CDR1 as LNHDA and CDR2 as SQIVND (reference sequence). Deletions cut 3 bases from V and 10 bases from J, with 12 bases between. CDR3 sequence (DNA): TGTGCCAGTAGTATCCAGGGGCGCGTAGCTTTCTTT. It yields the protein CASSIQGRVAFF.